This is a list of T cell receptor beta chains from one sample in a study of blood T cell repertoires in COVID-19. Measured with immunoSEQ multiplex PCR; TCRdb has only the in-frame clones, and not every one. The sample lists 130,000 or so clones; 65% to 85% were seen once. The specimen was PBMCs or T cells enriched from blood (not recorded which). The source is a woman under 40 who had recovered from COVID-19. Both conserved end residues are part of each CDR3. A D gene is named only where the DNA matches it firmly. Clone size appears in some rows only: once, few, many, or a class for an expanded clone.

.	TRBJ2-2	.	TRBV24-1	TGTGCCACCAGTGTCAGAGGAACCGGGGAGCTGTTTTTT	CATSVRGTGELFF
.	TRBJ2-7	.	TRBV10-1	TGCGCCAGCAGAAAAGTAAGTGGGGCCCCTTCCTACGAGCAGTACTTC	CASRKVSGAPSYEQYF
TRBD1	TRBJ2-7	.	TRBV7-6	TGTGCCAGCAGCTTCGCAGGGGGCTACGAGCAGTACTTC	CASSFAGGYEQYF
.	TRBJ1-1	.	TRBV29-1	TGCAGCACCGGGGGAGGGAGGACTGAAGCTTTCTTT	CSTGGGRTEAFF
.	TRBJ1-2	few	TRBV20-1	TGCAGTGCTAGGGAGACCTATGGCTACACCTTC	CSARETYGYTF
.	TRBJ2-5	.	TRBV28	TGTGCCAGCAGTTTAGGGGGCCGGCAAGAGACCCAGTACTTC	CASSLGGRQETQYF
.	TRBJ2-2	.	TRBV7-9	TGTGCCAGCAGCTTAAGCCCCGCGAACACCGGGGAGCTGTTTTTT	CASSLSPANTGELFF
.	TRBJ1-3	.	TRBV30	TGTGCCTGGAGTGTACCCAAAAATTTCTGGGCCGGAAACACCATATATTTT	CAWSVPKNFWAGNTIYF
TRBD2	TRBJ2-5	few	TRBV4-3	TGCGCCAGCAGCCAAACCACGGGAGGGACAGAGACCCAGTACTTC	CASSQTTGGTETQYF
TRBD1	TRBJ2-3	.	TRBV7-9	TGTGCCAGCAGCCACTTGGACAGGGGAGTAACAGATACGCAGTATTTT	CASSHLDRGVTDTQYF
TRBD2	TRBJ2-3	few	TRBV27	TGTGCCAGCAGTCGCAACGGGAGGGCGCCGGATACGCAGTATTTT	CASSRNGRAPDTQYF
.	TRBJ1-2	.	TRBV6-5	TGTGCCAGCAGTTACTCGATAGCATATAACTATGGCTACACCTTC	CASSYSIAYNYGYTF
.	TRBJ1-1	once	TRBV6-2/TRBV6-3	TGTGCCAGCAGTTCCCACCAGGGAAACACTGAAGCTTTCTTT	CASSSHQGNTEAFF
.	TRBJ1-3	.	TRBV29-1	TGCAGCGTTGGGGCCGGGGGAGCTGGAAACACCATATATTTT	CSVGAGGAGNTIYF
TRBD1	TRBJ1-1	.	TRBV18	TGTGCCAGCTCACCCCGGGCACACAGGGGGTACACTGAAGCTTTCTTT	CASSPRAHRGYTEAFF
.	TRBJ2-1	.	TRBV7-3	TGTGCCAGCAGCTTAGGGTTGGGGCCATACAATGAGCAGTTCTTC	CASSLGLGPYNEQFF
.	TRBJ2-5	.	TRBV7-2	TGTGCCAGCAGCTCGGCCAGGGAAGAGACCCAGTACTTC	CASSSAREETQYF
TRBD2	TRBJ2-7	.	TRBV3-1/TRBV3-2	TGTGCCAGCAGCCCACGGACTAGCCCCTCCTACGAGCAGTACTTC	CASSPRTSPSYEQYF
TRBD1	TRBJ1-2	.	TRBV28	TGTGCCAGCAGTTCAGACAGGGGGATGGGGGGCTACACCTTC	CASSSDRGMGGYTF
TRBD2	TRBJ2-1	.	TRBV2	TGTGCCAGCAGTGACAGGCTAGCGGATTACAATGAGCAGTTCTTC	CASSDRLADYNEQFF
.	TRBJ2-2	once	TRBV21-1	TGTGCCAGCAGCAAACCCCAACTAGCGGGAGGGCTTTCGAGGGGGGAGCTGTTTTTT	CASSKPQLAGGLSRGELFF
.	TRBJ1-2	.	TRBV29-1	TGCAGCGTTGAAGTAACAGGTCGCGATGGCTACACCTTC	CSVEVTGRDGYTF
TRBD2	TRBJ2-5	.	TRBV7-9	TGTGCCAGCAGCTTCCCGACTAGCGGGAAGGAGACCCAGTACTTC	CASSFPTSGKETQYF
.	TRBJ1-5	.	TRBV4-2	TGTGCCAGCAGCCAAGACAGGGACAAGGCTAGGCCCCAGCATTTT	CASSQDRDKARPQHF
.	TRBJ1-3	.	TRBV19	TGTGCCAGTAGAACGACAGGAGCCTCTGGAAACACCATATATTTT	CASRTTGASGNTIYF
.	TRBJ2-3	.	TRBV11-3	TGTGCCAGCAGCTTCGACCCCCCAGGTACGCAGTATTTT	CASSFDPPGTQYF
TRBD1	TRBJ2-7	.	TRBV28	TGTGCCAGCAGTTTGACAGGGGGCTCCTACGAGCAGTACTTC	CASSLTGGSYEQYF
TRBD2	TRBJ2-7	.	TRBV27	TGTGCCAGCAGTTTGCGATTAGGGACTACCGAGCAGTACTTC	CASSLRLGTTEQYF
TRBD1	TRBJ1-6	.	TRBV7-9	TGTGCCAGCAGCTTGAGCGGGACAGGGGACACCCTCCACTTT	CASSLSGTGDTLHF
TRBD1	TRBJ2-7	.	TRBV5-1	TGCGCCAGCAGCTACATCCCGGGACAGGGGGCCCGCACCTACGAGCAGTACTTC	CASSYIPGQGARTYEQYF
TRBD2	TRBJ2-1	.	TRBV24-1	TGTGCCACCAGTGACCCCGGGACTAGCTCCTACAATGAGCAGTTCTTC	CATSDPGTSSYNEQFF
.	TRBJ2-7	.	TRBV11-2	TGTGCCAGCAGCTTATTCAGTCCCTCCGAGCAGTACTTC	CASSLFSPSEQYF
.	TRBJ1-1	.	TRBV4-2	TGTGCCAGCAGCCAATCGGGGGGGCGGGGCACTGAAGCTTTCTTT	CASSQSGGRGTEAFF
TRBD1	TRBJ2-2	.	TRBV27	TGTGCCAGCAGTCGACAGAGGACAGGGCCCGGGGAGCTGTTTTTT	CASSRQRTGPGELFF
.	TRBJ2-5	.	TRBV7-2	TGTGCCAGCAGCTTAGCCGAACGGGGGACCCAGTACTTC	CASSLAERGTQYF
TRBD2	TRBJ2-7	.	TRBV6-5	TGTGCCAGCAATCCGGGACTAGCGGCATACGAGCAGTACTTC	CASNPGLAAYEQYF
.	TRBJ1-1	.	TRBV6-5	TGTGCCAGCTACCACACGGGGGGGACTGAAGCTTTCTTT	CASYHTGGTEAFF
TRBD1	TRBJ2-7	.	TRBV5-1	TGCGCCAGCAGCTTGGGGGACAGGACGACCTACGAGCAGTACTTC	CASSLGDRTTYEQYF
TRBD1	TRBJ2-7	once	TRBV5-1	TGCGCCAGCAGCTTGGGGACAGGGGTTGGGTACGAGCAGTACTTC	CASSLGTGVGYEQYF
TRBD2	TRBJ2-3	.	TRBV27	TGTGCCAGCAGTTTGAATCCAGGGGGCAGAACTAGCGGGAGGACAGATACGCAGTATTTT	CASSLNPGGRTSGRTDTQYF
TRBD2	TRBJ2-7	once	TRBV7-8	TGTGCCAGCAGCTATGGACTAGCGAACTACGAGCAGTACTTC	CASSYGLANYEQYF
.	TRBJ2-2	.	TRBV28	TGTGCCGGTGGGCCCTGGCCCGGGGAGCTGTTTTTT	CAGGPWPGELFF